This TCR beta chain was retrieved from a study of blood T cells in healthy people across ages. This clonotype was seen many times. PBMCs were isolated at a quantity of at least 6 million per sample. Germline lookup yields CDR1 MNHEY and CDR2 SMNVEV (reference sequence). V gave up 5 bases and J gave up 7 bases; unmatched junction bases: 9. This CDR3 is 14 amino acids long. A second PCR, run for about 7 to 11 cycles, used a sample-barcoded 5' primer plus a J-beta primer mix. Sequencing recovered at least 2.5 million CDR3-containing paired-end reads from each sample. TCRdb analysed the 5' RACE reads with MiXCR anew, one entry per CDR3 protein. The profile covers some 1.5 million distinct CDR3 sequences, with approximately 30% appearing a single time and 7.7% taken by the ten largest.

The V gene is TRBV27, the J gene TRBJ2-7; 9 positions agree with TRBD1. Material: blood. This TCR came from a woman aged 25-40 years in good health. CDR3 sequence (DNA): TGTGCCAGCAGTAAGGACAGGGGTAATGGGGAGCAGTACTTC. Its protein is CASSKDRGNGEQYF.